The TCR beta chain described here comes from a study of cytomegalovirus exposure and HLA in healthy donors. The CDR3 contains 14 residues. Germline-derived CDR1 and CDR2 are MNHEY and SVGAGI. Trimming took 2 bases from V and 7 from J, leaving 14 bases between them. The assay was immunoSEQ multiplex PCR, and TCRdb's table has in-frame clones only and misses some. Among approximately 70,000 clones listed, 94% were seen once. The J gene is TRBJ1-1, the V gene TRBV6-5; D perhaps matches TRBD1 (5 bases). This receptor was identified in a woman aged 18-30 years in good health and CMV-seropositive. Sequencing input: PBMCs. CDR3 nucleotides: TGTGCCAGCAGTTACAGGAGGGGAAAGGGTGAAGCTTTCTTT. Its translation: CASSYRRGKGEAFF.